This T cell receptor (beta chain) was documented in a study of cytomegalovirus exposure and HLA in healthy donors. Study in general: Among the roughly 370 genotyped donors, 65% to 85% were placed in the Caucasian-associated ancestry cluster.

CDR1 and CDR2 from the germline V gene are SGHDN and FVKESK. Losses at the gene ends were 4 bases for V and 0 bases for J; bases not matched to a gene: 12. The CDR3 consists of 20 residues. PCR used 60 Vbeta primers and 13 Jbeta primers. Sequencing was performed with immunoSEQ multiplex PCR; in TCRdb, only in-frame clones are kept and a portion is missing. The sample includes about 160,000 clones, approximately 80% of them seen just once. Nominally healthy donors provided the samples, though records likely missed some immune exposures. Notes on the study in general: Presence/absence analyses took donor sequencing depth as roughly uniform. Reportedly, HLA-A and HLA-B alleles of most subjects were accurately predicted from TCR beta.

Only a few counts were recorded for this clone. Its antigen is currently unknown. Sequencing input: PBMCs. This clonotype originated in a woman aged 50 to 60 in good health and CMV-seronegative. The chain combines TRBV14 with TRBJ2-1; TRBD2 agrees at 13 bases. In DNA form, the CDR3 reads TGTGCCAGCAGCCGACCAAGGGGACTAGCGGGGCCGAGCTCCTACAATGAGCAGTTCTTC. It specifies CASSRPRGLAGPSSYNEQFF.